The 14 T cell receptor beta chains listed next were all sequenced from one sample in a study of T-cell memory formation after mild COVID-19. TCRdb called the 5' RACE reads again in MiXCR, with one record for every CDR3 protein. The sample has about 320,000 distinct CDR3 sequences; roughly an eighth are singletons. Sequenced: PBMCs or a T cell subset sorted from them (not recorded which). Receptors originate from a man between 18 and 29 years old who had mild COVID-19 (a few samples of this study predate the infection). Cell type and time point are not known.

This rearrangement joins TRBV7-2 to TRBJ1-6; D unclear. V lost 4 bases, J lost 10 bases, and 14 bases lay in between. CDR3 length: 14 amino acids. Germline CDR1 reads SGHTA; CDR2 reads FQGNSA. The CDR3, as DNA: TGTGCCAGCAGCTCCCAGGTCCCGTGGTCACCCCTCCACTTT. The encoded protein is CASSSQVPWSPLHF.

This chain links TRBV12-3 or TRBV12-4 with TRBJ2-5; D perhaps matches TRBD2 (6 bases). This CDR3 spans 15 amino acids. The V and J ends lost 0 bases and 4 bases respectively, with 12 bases between them. The CDR3 region has the DNA TGTGCCAGCAGTTTAGCCCAGGGAGGTGGAGAGACCCAGTACTTC. It codes for CASSLAQGGGETQYF.

This clonotype was picked up a small number of times. V and J are TRBV20-1 and TRBJ2-5, with D tentatively TRBD1 (5 bases). The CDR3 runs to 15 residues. V lost 6 bases, J lost 0 bases, and 17 bases lay in between. From germline, CDR1 is DFQATT and CDR2 SNEGSKA (reference sequence). The CDR3 is CSATPLGHNQETQYF. DNA of the CDR3: TGCAGTGCGACCCCATTGGGGCACAACCAAGAGACCCAGTACTTC.

This clonotype turned up a few times. The chain joins TRBV9 to TRBJ1-1; possible D gene TRBD1, 6 bases. Germline V CDR1 and CDR2: SGDLS, YYNGEE. The V gene lost 4 bases and the J gene lost 1 base, with 14 bases spanning the gap. The CDR3 totals 15 residues. For the CDR3, the DNA is TGTGCCAGCAGCATACAGGGCTGGGGGAACACTGAAGCTTTCTTT. Translated, it gives CASSIQGWGNTEAFF.

This clonotype has a count of ten or more. The chain combines TRBV6-2 or TRBV6-3 with TRBJ2-7, with D perhaps matching TRBD2 (7 bases). Germline loops: CDR1 MNHEY, CDR2 SVGEGT. The CDR3 extends over 15 amino acids. V lost 0 bases and J 3 bases, leaving 12 bases between the germline ends. The DNA of the CDR3 is TGTGCCAGCAGTTACTCTTCGGGGGGCCACTACGAGCAGTACTTC. This encodes CASSYSSGGHYEQYF.

This clonotype was detected only a few times. V is TRBV9 and J is TRBJ2-3, with D hard to call. Per the germline V gene, CDR1 is SGDLS and CDR2 is YYNGEE. V lost 7 bases and J 6 bases, leaving 18 bases between the germline ends. The CDR3 runs to 14 residues. The CDR3 nucleotides are TGTGCCAGCGGTCTTTCGGTCAAGAGCGATACGCAGTATTTT. Its protein is CASGLSVKSDTQYF. The full variable domain, rest sourced from reference TRBV9 and TRBJ2-3, is DSGVTQTPKHLITATGQRVTLRCSPRSGDLSVYWYQQSLDQGLQFLIQYYNGEERAKGNILERFSAQQFPDLHSELNLSSLELGDSALYFCASGLSVKSDTQYFGPGTRLTVL.

This clonotype occurred a few times. The chain links TRBV20-1 to TRBJ2-5; TRBD2 matches at 7 bases. Germline CDR1 is DFQATT and CDR2 is SNEGSKA (reference sequence). The junction had 9 bases not matched to a gene; V was cut back by 7 bases and J by 4 bases. The CDR3 has 13 amino acids. The chain's CDR3 is CSVLGLGVETQYF. CDR3 DNA: TGCAGTGTTCTTGGACTAGGGGTAGAGACCCAGTACTTC.

The chain joins TRBV5-1 to TRBJ1-6, with D perhaps matching TRBD1 (6 bases). The germline CDR1 and CDR2 sequences are SGHRS and YFSETQ. The CDR3 has 15 residues. Trimming took off 1 base at V and 10 bases at J, with 15 bases between the two ends. Here the CDR3 DNA reads TGCGCCAGCAGCTTGCTACAGGGAAGGAGCTCACCCCTCCACTTT. Amino acid sequence: CASSLLQGRSSPLHF.

The gene calls are TRBV5-1 and TRBJ1-2; D is ambiguous. V gave up 0 bases and J gave up 8 bases, with 14 bases separating them. The CDR3 consists of 14 residues. Germline CDR1 is SGHRS and CDR2 is YFSETQ. CDR3 region: CASSLEHGVDGYTF. DNA for the CDR3: TGCGCCAGCAGCTTGGAACATGGGGTCGACGGCTACACCTTC.

V usage is TRBV12-3 or TRBV12-4 and J usage is TRBJ1-2; 9 bases match TRBD1. The CDR3 has 15 residues. With V trimmed by 4 bases and J by 4 bases, 7 bases remained unmatched. The CDR3 region is CASSSPGQGVYGYTF. DNA of the CDR3: TGTGCCAGCAGTTCCCCGGGACAGGGTGTCTATGGCTACACCTTC.

This clonotype has ten or more counts. The chain combines TRBV7-2 with TRBJ1-4, with D perhaps matching TRBD1 (5 bases). Trimming left V 5 bases short and J 3 bases short, with 16 bases between. CDR3 length: 16 amino acids. Germline V gene sequence: CDR1 SGHTA, CDR2 FQGNSA. The CDR3 DNA sequence: TGTGCCAGCAGCCCCCCCGGGGCCGAAGCTAATGAAAAACTGTTTTTT. Its protein is CASSPPGAEANEKLFF. Full variable domain (outside the CDR3, taken from reference TRBV7-2 and TRBJ1-4): GAGVSQSPSNKVTEKGKDVELRCDPISGHTALYWYRQSLGQGLEFLIYFQGNSAPDKSGLPSDRFSAERTGGSVSTLTIQRTQQEDSAVYLCASSPPGAEANEKLFFGSGTQLSVL.

This clonotype showed up many times. The rearrangement uses TRBV6-2 or TRBV6-3 and TRBJ2-1; D call uncertain. The CDR3 spans 11 residues. The germline gives CDR1 MNHEY, CDR2 SVGEGT. Trimming cost V 3 bases and J 12 bases, with 9 bases left between them. DNA for the CDR3: TGTGCCAGCAGTTATGGCAGGTTGCAGTTCTTC. This codes for CASSYGRLQFF.

In its sample, this clonotype was seen a few times. This chain uses TRBV12-3 or TRBV12-4 with TRBJ2-7, with no clear D. The CDR3 is 13 residues long. V lost 6 bases and J 0 bases, leaving 9 bases between the germline ends. CDR3 coding DNA: TGTGCCAGCAGGGACGCTGGCTCCTACGAGCAGTACTTC. Translated, it gives CASRDAGSYEQYF.

With respect to this clonotype: The junction does not match germline at one end; this may be a read error. This sequence joins TRBV9 and TRBJ1-2; D is possibly TRBD1 (5 bases). This CDR3 spans 15 amino acids. Per the germline V gene, CDR1 is SGDLS and CDR2 is YYNGEE. The CDR3 DNA is TGTGCCGGCAGCCTGGCCATGGGGGAGGACTATGGCTACACCTTC. Translating it yields CAGSLAMGEDYGYTF.